The 15 T cell receptor beta chains below all came from one sample that was sequenced in a study of CD8+CD57+ T cells in acquired aplastic anemia. It was genomic DNA that served as the template for profiling TCR beta VDJ and CDR3. TCRdb re-called the reads with MiXCR, one entry per CDR3 protein. The sample has about 130,000 distinct CDR3 sequences, around 46% seen once. The sample comprised sorted CD4+, CD8+, or CD8+CD57+ T cells (not recorded which) from PBMCs. These receptors came from a human donor in good health, serving as a control.

This clonotype was observed many times. V usage is TRBV25-1 and J usage is TRBJ1-1, with D maybe TRBD1 (6 bases). The V gene's germline CDR1 is MGHDK and CDR2 SYGVNS. V was clipped by 1 base and J by 5 bases, with 11 bases between them. The length of the CDR3 is 14 residues. Here the CDR3 DNA reads TGTGCCAGCAGTGAATCGGGGGGGCGGACTGAAGCTTTCTTT. Translating it yields CASSESGGRTEAFF.

This clonotype was counted at least ten times. V is TRBV11-1 and J is TRBJ2-1; 9 positions agree with TRBD1. CDR1 is SGHAT and CDR2 is FQDESV in the germline V gene (reference sequence). The CDR3 spans 17 residues. With V trimmed by 5 bases and J by 2 bases, 10 bases remained unmatched. The CDR3 loop is CASSPNTGGAAYNEQFF. In DNA form, the CDR3 reads TGTGCCAGCAGCCCAAATACAGGGGGCGCGGCCTACAATGAGCAGTTCTTC.

Regarding this clonotype: One end of the junction is discordant with germline, which a read error may explain. The rearrangement joins TRBV15 to TRBJ1-2; 7 bases agree with TRBD1. Looked up from germline, CDR1 is LNHNV and CDR2 is YYDKDF (reference sequence). The CDR3 is made up of 15 amino acids. The CDR3 here is CPTSRPGTADYGYTF. As DNA, the CDR3 is TGTCCCACCAGCAGACCCGGGACAGCAGACTATGGCTACACCTTC.

J is TRBJ1-2 and V is TRBV29-1, with a tentative D call TRBD1 (6 bases). Deletions cut 4 bases from V and 6 bases from J, with 9 bases between. CDR1 SQVTM and CDR2 ANQGSEA come from the germline V gene. The CDR3 loop spans 11 amino acids. DNA for the CDR3: TGCAGCGTTGTGAGGGGGAATGGCTACACCTTC. Translation: CSVVRGNGYTF.

V usage is TRBV9 and J usage is TRBJ1-6, with D perhaps matching TRBD1 (6 bases). Germline V gives CDR1 SGDLS, CDR2 YYNGEE. This CDR3 is 16 amino acids long. V lost 0 bases to trimming and J lost 7 bases, with 14 bases between them. CDR3 DNA sequence: TGTGCCAGCAGCGTAGAGGGGTCAGGGGTAAATTCACCCCTCCACTTT. Amino acid sequence: CASSVEGSGVNSPLHF.

This clonotype has just one count. The V gene is TRBV7-9, the J gene TRBJ2-7; 11 bases match TRBD1. The J call is doubtful: the DNA matches TRBJ2-5 better. The CDR3 has 15 residues. Germline CDR1 reads SEHNR; CDR2 reads FQNEAQ (reference sequence). The CDR3 spells CASQGTGGGSETQYF. In DNA, the CDR3 is TGTGCCAGCCAAGGGACAGGGGGTGGCTCGGAGACCCAGTACTTC.

This clonotype has a handful of counts. This chain joins TRBV30 and TRBJ1-4, with no clear D. The V end was cut by 2 bases, the J end by 0 bases, with 13 bases between. The CDR3 loop spans 16 amino acids. The germline gives CDR1 GTSNPN, CDR2 SVGIG (reference sequence). The CDR3 loop is CAWSLGVVSTNEKLFF. CDR3 sequence (DNA): TGTGCCTGGAGTTTAGGAGTGGTTTCAACTAATGAAAAACTGTTTTTT.

In its sample, this clonotype was seen many times. V gene TRBV2 combines with J gene TRBJ1-4, with a possible D match to TRBD1 (6 bases). Between the trimmed V and J ends, which lost 7 bases and 4 bases, there was a span of 13 bases. CDR1 SNHLY and CDR2 FYNNEI come from the germline V gene. The CDR3 sequence is 14 residues long. CDR3 amino acids: CASKGGGHNEKLFF. DNA of the CDR3: TGTGCCAGCAAGGGAGGGGGGCATAATGAAAAACTGTTTTTT.

This clonotype was observed many times. The chain carries TRBV6-5 and TRBJ1-2; the D is unclear. There are 14 residues in the CDR3. V was cut by 4 bases and J by 3 bases, with 12 bases left in between. From germline, CDR1 is MNHEY and CDR2 SVGAGI. The CDR3 is CASSFSSGHYGYTF. DNA for the CDR3: TGTGCCAGCAGTTTTAGCTCGGGTCACTATGGCTACACCTTC.

The V call is TRBV10-3, the J call TRBJ2-3, with D perhaps TRBD2 (6 bases). Per germline, CDR1 ENHRY and CDR2 SYGVKD. This CDR3 region has 16 residues. V was pared by 0 bases and J by 2 bases, with 12 bases between. The CDR3 DNA is TGTGCCATCAGTGAGTCAATGACGGGGGACACAGATACGCAGTATTTT. This sequence encodes CAISESMTGDTDTQYF.

The chain links TRBV4-2 to TRBJ1-2; the match to TRBD1 covers 7 bases. The CDR3 length is 16 residues. Losses at the gene ends were 4 bases for V and 5 bases for J; bases not matched to a gene: 13. CDR1 LGHNA and CDR2 YNFKEQ come from the germline V gene. The chain's CDR3 is CASSPERGGINYGYTF. In DNA form, the CDR3 reads TGTGCCAGCAGCCCCGAAAGAGGGGGCATCAATTATGGCTACACCTTC.

Comments on this clonotype: The junction departs from germline at one end; a sequencing error may be responsible. The rearrangement joins TRBV20-1 to TRBJ1-1, with D perhaps TRBD1 (5 bases). CDR3 size: 16 residues. Per the germline V gene, CDR1 is DFQATT and CDR2 is SNEGSKA (reference sequence). As DNA, the CDR3 is TGCAGTGCTGGGGGGATTGGAGCGGGGGGAGGGCCTGAAGCTTACTTT. Its translation: CSAGGIGAGGGPEAYF.

The V call is TRBV10-3, the J call TRBJ1-2; 9 bases are a match to TRBD1. The CDR3 contains 15 residues. With 0 bases clipped from V and 5 bases from J, the junction kept 4 bases outside the gene matches. Germline CDR1 and CDR2: ENHRY and SYGVKD. CDR3 coding DNA: TGTGCCATCAGTGAGTCGGTGGGACAGGGATATGGCTACACCTTC. It codes for CAISESVGQGYGYTF.

The chain combines TRBV10-2 with TRBJ1-2; weak D call: TRBD1 (6 bases). The V end was cut by 2 bases, the J end by 0 bases, with 13 bases between. The length of the CDR3 is 16 residues. The germline V gene has CDR1 WSHSY and CDR2 SAAADI. CDR3 loop: CASSEEPGQTNYGYTF. Written as DNA, the CDR3 is TGCGCCAGCAGTGAGGAACCGGGACAAACTAACTATGGCTACACCTTC.

The chain employs TRBV19 and TRBJ2-3, with TRBD1 identical over 7 bases. The CDR3 spans 19 residues. Trimming removed 7 bases from V and 4 bases from J; junction bases left unmatched: 23. From germline, CDR1 is LNHDA and CDR2 SQIVND (reference sequence). The CDR3 nucleotides are TGTGCCAGTACCTCGCGGCCATATGGACAGGACTTAATTGCAGATACGCAGTATTTT. It is translated as CASTSRPYGQDLIADTQYF.